Presented here are 31 T cell receptor beta chains from one specimen sequenced in a study of blood T cells in healthy people across ages. A second PCR, run for roughly 7 to 12 cycles, used a sample-barcoded 5' primer plus a J-beta primer mix. TCRdb independently ran MiXCR on the 5' RACE reads; one entry per CDR3 protein. The table lists approximately 1.5 million distinct CDR3 sequences, approximately 43% of them singletons. The sample consisted of blood. These receptor sequences come from a woman under 30 in good health.

The genes are TRBV7-9 and TRBJ2-1; TRBD2 matches 10 bases. The V segment lost 11 bases and the J segment 5 bases; nucleotides outside the gene matches: 12. CDR1 and CDR2 (germline): SEHNR, FQNEAQ (reference sequence). The CDR3 is 15 amino acids. The CDR3 sequence: CAVRRGLAGDNEQFF. For the CDR3, the DNA is TGTGCCGTCCGCAGAGGGCTAGCGGGGGACAATGAGCAGTTCTTC.

CDR3 coding DNA: TGTGCCAGCAGTTTCTTCCCGGACACAACCTACGAGCAGTACTTC. The encoded protein is CASSFFPDTTYEQYF. This rearrangement joins TRBV27 to TRBJ2-7; tentatively, D is TRBD1 (5 bases). This CDR3 spans 15 amino acids. Trimming took off 3 bases at V and 2 bases at J, with 14 bases between the two ends. Germline assignment: CDR1 MNHEY and CDR2 SMNVEV (reference sequence).

The V and J genes are TRBV11-1 and TRBJ2-7, with D perhaps matching TRBD1 (6 bases). Trimming left V 0 bases short and J 6 bases short, with 12 bases between. The CDR3 loop spans 14 amino acids. CDR1 and CDR2 from the germline V gene are SGHAT and FQDESV (reference sequence). The CDR3 bases are TGTGCCAGCAGCTTAGCCGCAGGGGTCGGCGAGCAGTACTTC. This translates into CASSLAAGVGEQYF.

The genes are TRBV20-1 and TRBJ2-1; 12 bases align to TRBD2. V trimming: 3 bases; J trimming: 3 bases; junction bases outside the gene matches: 9. CDR3 size: 17 residues. Germline CDR1 reads DFQATT; CDR2 reads SNEGSKA (reference sequence). CDR3 sequence (DNA): TGCAGTGCTAGCCCGCGACTAGCGGGAGCCCGCTACAATGAGCAGTTCTTC. Protein: CSASPRLAGARYNEQFF.

In the case of this clonotype: Sequence at one end of the junction differs from germline and may be a read error. This sequence joins TRBV14 and TRBJ1-2; no firm D call. The CDR3 contains 13 residues. Germline CDR1 SGHDN, CDR2 FVKESK. CDR3 sequence reads: CARSQGRSYGYTF. CDR3 nucleotide sequence: TGTGCCAGAAGCCAAGGCAGAAGCTATGGCTACACCTTC.

The chain joins TRBV11-2 to TRBJ2-4; D is perhaps TRBD2 (5 bases). The closer fit of TRBJ2-7 to the DNA end suggests the J call may be wrong. This CDR3 is 14 amino acids long. Germline loops: CDR1 SGHAT, CDR2 FQNNGV. CDR3 residues: CASSRMLSDYEQYF. CDR3 DNA: TGTGCCAGCAGCCGAATGCTTAGCGATTACGAGCAGTACTTC.

This clonotype was counted a few times. The V call is TRBV4-1, the J call TRBJ2-3; TRBD2 matches at 7 bases. The CDR3 extends over 16 amino acids. The germline V gene has CDR1 MGHRA and CDR2 YSYEKL. J was trimmed by 0 bases and V by 3 bases; bases with no gene match: 6. As DNA, the CDR3 is TGCGCCAGCAGCCACGAGCGGGGAGCTAGCACAGATACGCAGTATTTT. This gives the protein CASSHERGASTDTQYF.

This sequence joins TRBV7-8 and TRBJ2-1; D might be TRBD1 (6 bases). Per germline, CDR1 SGHVS and CDR2 FQNEAQ. Trimming removed 4 bases from V and 0 bases from J, with 13 bases in between. The CDR3 extends over 16 amino acids. The CDR3 sequence is CASSSLRDISYNEQFF. CDR3 in DNA: TGTGCCAGCAGCTCCCTCCGGGACATCTCCTACAATGAGCAGTTCTTC.

The chain employs TRBV25-1 and TRBJ2-1; TRBD2 matches at 9 bases. The CDR3 totals 15 residues. Germline CDR1 is MGHDK and CDR2 is SYGVNS. V lost 7 bases, J lost 3 bases, and 7 bases stayed unmatched. The CDR3 DNA sequence: TGTGCCAGCAAGACGGGACTAGCAGACTACAATGAGCAGTTCTTC. Its protein product is CASKTGLADYNEQFF.

The J gene is TRBJ2-1, the V gene TRBV7-8; 10 bases are a match to TRBD2. The CDR3 runs to 21 residues. V gave up 7 bases and J gave up 7 bases; unmatched junction bases: 28. From germline, CDR1 is SGHVS and CDR2 FQNEAQ. CDR3 coding DNA: TGTGCCAGCATAAGAAAGGTGGCAGGACAGACGGGACTAGCGCCGATAAATGAGCAGTTCTTC. Translated, it gives CASIRKVAGQTGLAPINEQFF.

This clonotype was observed a handful of times. CDR3 residues: CASSQDYRIGSDTQYF. The CDR3 bases are TGTGCCAGCAGCCAAGATTATCGGATCGGGAGCGATACGCAGTATTTT. The V gene is TRBV3-1, the J gene TRBJ2-3; TRBD2 is a possible D gene (6 bases). The V gene's germline CDR1 is LGHDT and CDR2 YNNKEL (reference sequence). The CDR3 covers 16 residues. Trimming left V 0 bases short and J 6 bases short, with 16 bases between.

This clonotype was detected only a few times. V is TRBV6-5 and J is TRBJ2-1; the match to TRBD2 covers 8 bases. V was pared by 10 bases and J by 7 bases, with 12 bases of the junction left unmatched. The CDR3 length is 14 residues. Germline V lookup: CDR1 MNHEY, CDR2 SVGAGI. The CDR3 is CATLGGLAGNEQFF. The CDR3 DNA reads TGTGCCACCCTAGGCGGACTAGCTGGTAATGAGCAGTTCTTC.

The chain joins TRBV5-1 to TRBJ2-4; D is perhaps TRBD1 or TRBD2 (5 bases each). Germline V gene sequence: CDR1 SGHRS, CDR2 YFSETQ. V gave up 1 base and J gave up 4 bases, with 12 bases separating them. CDR3 size: 15 residues. CDR3 in amino acids: CASSLSGGSKNIQYF. DNA of the CDR3: TGCGCCAGCAGCTTGTCTGGGGGATCAAAAAACATTCAGTACTTC.

About this clonotype itself: The junction does not match germline at one end; this may be a read error. This chain uses TRBV29-1 with TRBJ1-2; weak D call: TRBD1 (6 bases). The CDR3 totals 12 residues. Germline CDR1 reads SQVTM; CDR2 reads ANQGSEA. CDR3 nucleotide sequence: TGCAGCGTCTCCGGACAGTTCTATGGCAACACCTTC. The encoded protein is CSVSGQFYGNTF.

V gene TRBV6-1 combines with J gene TRBJ2-4; the match to TRBD1 covers 7 bases. CDR3 length equals 17 residues. V lost 2 bases to trimming and J lost 0 bases; unmatched junction nucleotides: 7. Germline CDR1 reads MNHNS; CDR2 reads SASEGT. CDR3 sequence reads: CASSERGQVLAKNIQYF. The CDR3 region has the DNA TGTGCCAGCAGTGAAAGGGGGCAGGTCCTAGCCAAAAACATTCAGTACTTC.

The V gene is TRBV15, the J gene TRBJ1-2; 9 nucleotides line up with TRBD1. The germline gives CDR1 LNHNV, CDR2 YYDKDF (reference sequence). V trimming: 4 bases; J trimming: 4 bases; junction bases outside the gene matches: 4. CDR3 length: 14 amino acids. This chain's CDR3 is CATSTGQGGYGYTF. The CDR3, as DNA: TGTGCCACCAGCACGGGACAGGGTGGCTATGGCTACACCTTC.

The table lists this clonotype with a few counts. The chain combines TRBV27 with TRBJ1-2; maybe TRBD1 (5 bases). Germline CDR1 MNHEY, CDR2 SMNVEV (reference sequence). CDR3 length equals 13 residues. The V end was cut by 2 bases, the J end by 3 bases, with 7 bases between. The CDR3 nucleotides read TGTGCCAGCAGTTTACGCAGGGACTATGGCTACACCTTC. Translated: CASSLRRDYGYTF.

The table lists this clonotype with a few counts. The V call is TRBV2, the J call TRBJ2-1; tentative D call: TRBD1 (5 bases). Germline CDR1 and CDR2: SNHLY and FYNNEI. The CDR3 has 13 amino acids. The V end was cut by 3 bases, the J end by 13 bases, with 16 bases between. For the CDR3, the DNA is TGTGCCAGCAGTGACACCGGACAAGAGACCCAGTTCTTC. Protein product: CASSDTGQETQFF. The variable domain in full, completed from reference TRBV2 and TRBJ2-1, reads EPEVTQTPSHQVTQMGQEVILRCVPISNHLYFYWYRQILGQKVEFLVSFYNNEISEKSEIFDDQFSVERPDGSNFTLKIRSTKLEDSAMYFCASSDTGQETQFFGPGTRLTVL.

The CDR3 spells CASSLRQLTNTEAFF. The CDR3 region has the DNA TGTGCCAGCAGTTTAAGACAGTTAACGAACACTGAAGCTTTCTTT. The chain combines TRBV27 with TRBJ1-1, with D possibly matching TRBD1 (5 bases). The CDR3 totals 15 residues. V lost 2 bases and J lost 1, with 11 bases in between. The germline CDR1 and CDR2 sequences are MNHEY and SMNVEV (reference sequence).

The V call is TRBV25-1, the J call TRBJ1-4, with D possibly TRBD1 on 6 matching bases. With 6 bases removed from V and 3 bases from J, the gap between germline ends came to 8 bases. Germline CDR1 is MGHDK and CDR2 is SYGVNS. The length of the CDR3 is 13 residues. CDR3 bases: TGTGCCAGCAGAGAGGGGGCTAATGAAAAACTGTTTTTT. Amino acid sequence: CASREGANEKLFF.

This chain connects TRBV11-2 to TRBJ2-7; 7 positions match TRBD2. V lost 8 bases and J lost 4; bases outside the gene matches: 5. CDR3 length: 12 amino acids. CDR1 and CDR2 (germline): SGHAT, FQNNGV. CDR3 in amino acids: CASGGGGYEQYF. DNA of the CDR3: TGTGCCAGCGGCGGGGGAGGATACGAGCAGTACTTC.

Worth noting for this clonotype: Compared with germline, one end of the junction differs, possibly owing to a read error. The chain has TRBV4-3 and TRBJ2-7; D perhaps matches TRBD1 (8 bases). The J call is in doubt because the DNA end fits TRBJ2-4 better. Per the germline V gene, CDR1 is LGHNA and CDR2 is YSLEER. This CDR3 spans 16 amino acids. The CDR3, as DNA: TGCGTCAGCAGCCAAGAGTACACAGGGGGGGGAAACATTCAGTACTTC. The encoded protein is CVSSQEYTGGGNIQYF.

V gene TRBV5-1 combines with J gene TRBJ2-7, with D possibly being TRBD2 (5 bases). V lost 3 bases and J lost 1, with 14 bases in between. CDR3 length: 15 amino acids. Germline-derived CDR1 and CDR2 are SGHRS and YFSETQ. The CDR3 sequence is CASSSGGTSSYEQYF. The CDR3 DNA reads as TGCGCCAGCAGCTCTGGAGGTACATCTTCCTACGAGCAGTACTTC.

The V and J genes are TRBV9 and TRBJ2-7; D not resolved. The CDR3 contains 15 residues. Germline assignment: CDR1 SGDLS and CDR2 YYNGEE. With 4 bases removed from V and 3 bases from J, the gap between germline ends came to 17 bases. The CDR3 region is CASSPRSGNYYEQYF. The CDR3 DNA is TGTGCCAGCAGCCCCAGGTCTGGAAATTACTACGAGCAGTACTTC.

The chain links TRBV4-1 to TRBJ2-7, with 9 bases lining up with TRBD1. The better agreement between TRBJ2-5 and the DNA end casts doubt on the J call. The CDR3 runs to 15 residues. The germline V gene encodes CDR1 MGHRA and CDR2 YSYEKL. The CDR3 DNA reads TGCGCCAGCAGCCTCCTACAGGGGGCACGGGAGACCCAGTACTTC. It codes for CASSLLQGARETQYF.

This clonotype turned up a few times. The chain is built from TRBV12-3 or TRBV12-4 and TRBJ2-7; 8 positions match TRBD1. The CDR3 length is 14 residues. Here the CDR3 reads CATKRGTGRYEQYF. The CDR3 nucleotides read TGTGCTACCAAAAGAGGGACAGGCCGCTACGAGCAGTACTTC.

This clonotype was seen ten or more times. The chain links TRBV4-3 to TRBJ1-5; TRBD1 aligns across 8 bases. The CDR3 covers 16 residues. Trimming took 1 base from V and 2 from J; bases not matched to a gene: 4. CDR1 is LGHNA and CDR2 is YSLEER in the germline V gene. This CDR3 is CASSQGTGSGNQPQHF. CDR3 in DNA: TGCGCCAGCAGCCAAGGGACAGGGAGTGGCAATCAGCCCCAGCATTTT.

Note on this clonotype: A much larger clone is a single base away; this may be a read error. V and J are TRBV3-1 and TRBJ2-1; weak D call: TRBD2 (5 bases). This CDR3 has 15 amino acids. The germline gives CDR1 LGHDT, CDR2 YNNKEL (reference sequence). V gave up 6 bases and J gave up 3 bases, with 15 bases separating them. CDR3 amino acids: CASRESGSFYNEQFF. The CDR3, as DNA: TGTGCCAGCAGAGAAAGCGGAAGCTTCTACAATGAGCAGTTCTTC.

The chain couples TRBV6-1 to TRBJ2-2, with TRBD2 as a possible D gene (7 bases). Trimming took off 4 bases at V and 5 bases at J, with 14 bases between the two ends. The length of the CDR3 is 15 residues. The V gene's germline CDR1 is MNHNS and CDR2 SASEGT. CDR3 protein: CASSGGGGETGELFF. CDR3 nucleotide sequence: TGTGCCAGCAGTGGAGGGGGGGGAGAAACCGGGGAGCTGTTTTTT.

This clonotype was detected a few times. The V call is TRBV12-3 or TRBV12-4, the J call TRBJ2-7, with 8 bases matching TRBD1. V dropped 2 bases and J dropped 3; count of bases not matched to a gene: 6. The CDR3 spans 15 residues. The CDR3 sequence is CASSLRGTGDYEQYF. CDR3 coding DNA: TGTGCCAGCAGTTTAAGGGGGACAGGCGACTACGAGCAGTACTTC.

The chain combines TRBV20-1 with TRBJ2-5; 8 bases match TRBD2. V lost 2 bases and J lost 0; bases outside the gene matches: 17. The CDR3 contains 19 residues. The V gene's germline CDR1 is DFQATT and CDR2 SNEGSKA (reference sequence). As DNA, the CDR3 is TGCAGTGCTAGACTGTTCGCGGGAGGCCAAATACTGTACCAAGAGACCCAGTACTTC. Translation gives CSARLFAGGQILYQETQYF.